One T cell receptor (beta chain) is described in this entry. Its target is not known. UMIs with a 6-nucleotide sample barcode were added by template switching. TCRdb reprocessed the 5' RACE reads and keeps a single row for each CDR3 protein, giving no DNA. There are 88,000 or so distinct CDR3 sequences in the sample, with just under 7.5% held by the top ten. The data were taken from a study of monozygotic twins with inflammatory bowel disease. Points from the study as a whole: Immunosuppressive treatments differing between patients may have added repertoire variability. It was in IBD patients that TCRbeta diversity (inverse Simpson) was lower than in healthy co-twins. In these data, no single strong IBD-associated signal or clonotype received support.

Germline assignment: CDR1 SGHRS and CDR2 YFSETQ. The CDR3 is made up of 15 amino acids. The sequenced sample was blood. This TCR was sampled from a human donor with ulcerative colitis or Crohn's disease, or a healthy co-twin of an affected twin (not recorded which). The chain employs TRBV5-1 and TRBJ1-1; the TRBD1 assignment by TCRdb is unverifiable without DNA. The CDR3 spells CASSLAGNRGGRAFF.